This T cell receptor beta chain was captured by sequencing in a study of T-cell memory formation after mild COVID-19. Study-level background: The study found TCR clusters largely donor specific. Study-wide results and limits: Mostly located in CM and EM were contracting CD4+ clones, with contracting CD8+ clones located in EMRA.

The CDR3 runs 13 residues. The V gene lost 4 bases and the J gene lost 4 bases, with 10 bases spanning the gap. This clonotype was observed a handful of times. Its antigen is unknown. TCRdb re-derived calls from the 5' RACE reads in MiXCR, one entry per CDR3 protein. Of approximately 410,000 distinct CDR3 sequences in the sample, about 22% are singletons; the top ten hold approximately 14%. The chain couples TRBV12-3 or TRBV12-4 to TRBJ1-1; no reliable D call. The specimen was PBMCs or a T cell subset sorted from them (not recorded which). This TCR came from an adult woman who had mild COVID-19 (a few samples of this study predate the infection). Cell type and time point are not known. CDR3 nucleotides: TGTGCCAGCAGTTCGAGGGTGGGCACTGAAGCTTTCTTT. It specifies CASSSRVGTEAFF.